These 5 T cell receptor beta chains were all obtained from the same sample, sequenced in a study of tumor-infiltrating lymphocytes in localized non-small cell lung cancer (dated by TCRdb to about 2021). The library came from the immunoSEQ multiplex PCR assay. In TCRdb, the immuneACCESS table is reduced to in-frame sequences with V and J assigned. These tables do not hold every clone; where another copy was compared, an unresolved V gene accounts for under half, and the others remain unexplained. The sample table shows about 10,000 clones, and around three fifths are seen once. Approximately 10% of the sample lies in the top ten. The sequencing sample was made of uninvolved lung tissue not adjacent to the tumor. These receptors were obtained from a human donor with non-small cell lung cancer.

In its sample, this clone was seen once. The V and J genes are TRBV19 and TRBJ1-2, with D hard to call. The V gene's germline CDR1 is LNHDA and CDR2 SQIVND (reference sequence). Between the trimmed V and J ends, which lost 3 bases and 6 bases, there was a span of 11 bases. The CDR3 has 13 residues. This CDR3 is CASSMESFDGYTF. The CDR3, as DNA: TGTGCCAGTAGTATGGAGTCCTTTGATGGCTACACCTTC.

The CDR3 region has the DNA TGTGCCAGCAGCCTGGGACTAGCGGGGGTTGATACGCAGTATTTT. Amino acids: CASSLGLAGVDTQYF. This chain uses TRBV7-9 with TRBJ2-3; 14 bases map to TRBD2. The ends lost 5 bases at V and 6 bases at J; junction bases unmatched: 4. CDR1 is SEHNR and CDR2 is FQNEAQ in the germline V gene (reference sequence). This CDR3 has 15 residues.

The chain combines TRBV9 with TRBJ1-3; D is possibly TRBD1 (5 bases). Per germline, CDR1 SGDLS and CDR2 YYNGEE. The ends were cut back, 0 bases at V and 4 bases at J, with 8 bases in the middle. CDR3 length: 14 residues. CDR3 DNA: TGTGCCAGCAGCGTAGCCGGGGGAGGAAACACCATATATTTT. It translates to CASSVAGGGNTIYF.

The gene calls are TRBV19 and TRBJ1-5, with a tentative D call TRBD1 (5 bases). Germline V gene data show CDR1 as LNHDA and CDR2 as SQIVND (reference sequence). Trimming shortened V by 10 bases and J by 7 bases, and 17 bases separated the two germline ends. The length of the CDR3 is 13 residues. CDR3 sequence: CANGGPEGQPQHF. Here the CDR3 DNA reads TGTGCCAATGGAGGCCCTGAGGGGCAGCCCCAGCATTTT. The complete variable domain, with remaining parts taken from reference TRBV19 and TRBJ1-5, reads DGGITQSPKYLFRKEGQNVTLSCEQNLNHDAMYWYRQDPGQGLRLIYYSQIVNDFQKGDIAEGYSVSREKKESFPLTVTSAQKNPTAFYLCANGGPEGQPQHFGDGTRLSIL.

V usage is TRBV27 and J usage is TRBJ2-3; D may be TRBD1 or TRBD2 (5 bases each). CDR3 length equals 15 residues. Germline-derived CDR1 and CDR2 are MNHEY and SMNVEV (reference sequence). V was cut by 3 bases and J by 1 base, with 11 bases left in between. CDR3 residues: CASSLFGDRTDTQYF. CDR3 coding DNA: TGTGCCAGCAGTTTGTTCGGGGACCGCACAGATACGCAGTATTTT.